The 11 T cell receptor beta chains below come from one sample, sequenced in a study of lymphopenia after photon versus proton radiotherapy. Only in-frame clones appear in the TCRdb table, and some are missing; sequencing was by immunoSEQ multiplex PCR. This table holds about 20,000 clones, almost 85% found once. Sequenced here: peripheral blood, sampled from a patient treated with photon-based radiotherapy. These receptors were taken from a woman aged 45 to 65 with pancreatic cancer.

The rearrangement uses TRBV10-3 and TRBJ2-1, with TRBD2 matching 9 bases. The CDR3 covers 13 residues. Losses at the gene ends were 11 bases for V and 6 bases for J; bases not matched to a gene: 8. Germline V gene lookup returns CDR1 ENHRY and CDR2 SYGVKD. CDR3 coding DNA: TGTGCCCATGGGACTAGCCTAGGCAATGAGCAGTTCTTC. Its protein is CAHGTSLGNEQFF.

This chain links TRBV19 with TRBJ2-7; 11 bases map to TRBD1. The CDR3 is made up of 15 amino acids. Trimming at V came to 2 bases and at J to 3 bases, leaving 3 bases not matched to a gene. Looked up from germline, CDR1 is LNHDA and CDR2 is SQIVND (reference sequence). In nucleotides, the CDR3 is TGTGCCAGTAGTATACGGGGACAGGGGGGCTACGAGCAGTACTTC. Protein sequence: CASSIRGQGGYEQYF.

This sequence joins TRBV19 and TRBJ1-2; D ambiguous. V was pared by 6 bases and J by 10 bases, with 3 bases between. CDR3 size: 8 residues. Germline V gene data show CDR1 as LNHDA and CDR2 as SQIVND (reference sequence). The CDR3 DNA reads TGTGCCAGTAGGATCTACACCTTC. Its translation is CASRIYTF.

The V gene is TRBV4-1, the J gene TRBJ2-1; D is perhaps TRBD2 (6 bases). Germline V CDR1 and CDR2: MGHRA, YSYEKL. Trimming cost V 1 base and J 2 bases, with 9 bases left between them. CDR3 length: 15 residues. CDR3 bases: TGCGCCAGCAGCCAAGTCGGGACTCCCTACAATGAGCAGTTCTTC. This codes for CASSQVGTPYNEQFF.

The chain links TRBV29-1 to TRBJ2-7; TRBD2 matches at 12 bases. CDR1 SQVTM and CDR2 ANQGSEA come from the germline V gene. After removal of 7 bases from V and 6 bases from J, the junction contained 13 bases not matched to a gene. The CDR3 contains 15 residues. The CDR3 here is CSARTSGEIRTEQYF. CDR3 bases: TGCAGCGCTCGGACTAGCGGGGAAATAAGGACCGAGCAGTACTTC.

Only a few counts were recorded for this clone. The chain carries TRBV7-2 and TRBJ2-5, with a possible D match to TRBD1 (5 bases). V lost 1 base and J 5 bases, leaving 11 bases between the germline ends. The CDR3 has 14 amino acids. Germline V lookup: CDR1 SGHTA, CDR2 FQGNSA. The CDR3 here is CASSLEGLIETQYF. CDR3 nucleotide sequence: TGTGCCAGCAGCTTAGAGGGGTTAATTGAGACCCAGTACTTC.

This chain connects TRBV6-4 to TRBJ2-5, with D unresolved. This CDR3 is 17 amino acids long. Germline CDR1 MRHNA, CDR2 SNTAGT. Deletions cut 2 bases from V and 5 bases from J, with 21 bases between. CDR3 residues: CASSDPREDGNWETQYF. The CDR3 coding sequence is TGTGCCAGCAGTGACCCCCGCGAGGACGGAAATTGGGAGACCCAGTACTTC.

The chain recombines TRBV5-5 with TRBJ2-4, with D possibly TRBD1 on 5 matching bases. In germline, CDR1 is SGHKS, CDR2 YYEKEE (reference sequence). The CDR3 is 13 amino acids. V was pared by 4 bases and J by 7 bases, with 12 bases between. CDR3 sequence reads: CASSAGRDNIQYF. The DNA of the CDR3 is TGTGCCAGCAGCGCTGGCAGGGATAACATTCAGTACTTC.

The chain has TRBV19 and TRBJ2-7; D perhaps matches TRBD1 (5 bases). The V gene's germline CDR1 is LNHDA and CDR2 SQIVND (reference sequence). The CDR3 spans 13 residues. V lost 0 bases, J lost 3 bases, and 6 bases lay in between. The CDR3 nucleotides read TGTGCCAGTAGTATAGAACAGGACTACGAGCAGTACTTC. Protein: CASSIEQDYEQYF.

The chain employs TRBV9 and TRBJ1-2; D is perhaps TRBD1 (6 bases). V gave up 0 bases and J gave up 4 bases, with 13 bases separating them. CDR1 and CDR2 (germline): SGDLS, YYNGEE. The length of the CDR3 is 15 residues. The CDR3, as DNA: TGTGCCAGCAGCGTAGGACAGGCGAGCGGCTATGGCTACACCTTC. This sequence encodes CASSVGQASGYGYTF.

The V call is TRBV28, the J call TRBJ2-7, with 9 bases aligning to TRBD2. V dropped 3 bases and J dropped 6; count of bases not matched to a gene: 9. Looked up from germline, CDR1 is MDHEN and CDR2 is SYDVKM. This CDR3 is 15 amino acids long. The CDR3 reads CASSFLREGRGEQYF. CDR3 in DNA: TGTGCCAGCAGTTTTTTGCGGGAGGGCCGGGGCGAGCAGTACTTC. Filled out from reference TRBV28 and TRBJ2-7, the complete variable domain reads DVKVTQSSRYLVKRTGEKVFLECVQDMDHENMFWYRQDPGLGLRLIYFSYDVKMKEKGDIPEGYSVSREKKERFSLILESASTNQTSMYLCASSFLREGRGEQYFGPGTRLTVT.